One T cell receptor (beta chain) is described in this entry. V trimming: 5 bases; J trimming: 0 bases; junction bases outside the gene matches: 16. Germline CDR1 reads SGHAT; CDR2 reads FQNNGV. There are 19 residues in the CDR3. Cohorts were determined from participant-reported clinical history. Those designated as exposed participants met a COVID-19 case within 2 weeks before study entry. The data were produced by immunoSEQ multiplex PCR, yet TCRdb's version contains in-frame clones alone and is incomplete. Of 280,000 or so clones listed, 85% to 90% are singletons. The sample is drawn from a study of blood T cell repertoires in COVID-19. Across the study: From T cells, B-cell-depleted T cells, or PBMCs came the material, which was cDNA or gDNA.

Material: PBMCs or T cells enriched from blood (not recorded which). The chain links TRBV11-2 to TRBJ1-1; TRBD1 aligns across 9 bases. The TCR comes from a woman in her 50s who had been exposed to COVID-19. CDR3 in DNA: TGTGCCAGCAGCCCTTCCAGACAGGGGGAAAGGGACTTGAACACTGAAGCTTTCTTT. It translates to CASSPSRQGERDLNTEAFF.